The 21 T cell receptor beta chains given below trace back to one sample, sequenced in a study of vaccination and CD4 T cells after COVID-19. What these receptors recognize is not known. With the Oncomine TCR Beta short-read assay, DNA from cultured CD4+ T cells was sequenced. TCRdb independently ran MiXCR on the PCR reads; one entry per CDR3 protein. The repertoire holds 7,000 to 9,000 distinct CDR3 sequences, with 50% to 60% as singletons. Treatment: roughly 10-day PBMC culture with coronavirus spike peptide pools or control peptides (ViraFEST assay). The source material was CD4+ T cells from blood, cultured in vitro. The receptors originated from a human donor who had recovered from COVID-19.

This chain joins TRBV6-1 and TRBJ2-5; 9 bases agree with TRBD1. V gave up 6 bases and J gave up 1 base; unmatched junction bases: 3. Looked up from germline, CDR1 is MNHNS and CDR2 is SASEGT. This CDR3 comprises 14 residues. CDR3 in amino acids: CASRTGGVQETQYF. CDR3 DNA: TGTGCCAGCAGGACAGGGGGTGTCCAAGAGACCCAGTACTTC.

V usage is TRBV30 and J usage is TRBJ1-6; possible D gene TRBD1, 5 bases. Germline loops: CDR1 GTSNPN, CDR2 SVGIG (reference sequence). This CDR3 comprises 15 residues. V gave up 8 bases and J gave up 0 bases, with 14 bases separating them. Here the CDR3 reads CAGRGGSSYNSPLHF. Here the CDR3 DNA reads TGTGCCGGCCGTGGGGGAAGCTCCTATAATTCACCCCTCCACTTT.

This rearrangement joins TRBV27 to TRBJ1-1, with 7 bases lining up with TRBD1. Germline assignment: CDR1 MNHEY and CDR2 SMNVEV (reference sequence). After removal of 3 bases from V and 1 base from J, the junction contained 17 bases not matched to a gene. This CDR3 has 19 residues. The CDR3 DNA reads TGTGCCAGCAGTTTCCCCCCCAACAGGGGAAGGGGGCAGAACACTGAAGCTTTCTTT. Translating it yields CASSFPPNRGRGQNTEAFF.

In nucleotides, the CDR3 is TGTGCCAGCAGCGTTCAGGGGTTCACAGATACGCAGTATTTT. This codes for CASSVQGFTDTQYF. The rearrangement links TRBV6-1 to TRBJ2-3, with D possibly being TRBD1 (6 bases). CDR3 length: 14 amino acids. V lost 6 bases to trimming and J lost 2 bases, with 12 bases between them. Germline V lookup: CDR1 MNHNS, CDR2 SASEGT.

The rearrangement joins TRBV19 to TRBJ1-6; a possible D gene is TRBD1 (6 bases). The germline V gene has CDR1 LNHDA and CDR2 SQIVND (reference sequence). CDR3 size: 15 residues. The ends were cut back, 6 bases at V and 9 bases at J, with 18 bases in the middle. As DNA, the CDR3 is TGTGCCAGTAGGTCGTCGGGACAATATGCTTCACCCCTCCACTTT. As protein: CASRSSGQYASPLHF.

The gene calls are TRBV27 and TRBJ1-2; 12 nucleotides agree with TRBD1. Germline V gene sequence: CDR1 MNHEY, CDR2 SMNVEV (reference sequence). V was clipped by 6 bases and J by 4 bases; unmatched bases: 6. The CDR3 length is 15 residues. CDR3 nucleotide sequence: TGTGCCAGCAGGGTCGGGACAGGGGGCGGCTATGGCTACACCTTC. Translation gives CASRVGTGGGYGYTF.

This chain joins TRBV7-9 and TRBJ1-3; D not certain. CDR1 and CDR2 from the germline V gene are SEHNR and FQNEAQ (reference sequence). V lost 5 bases, J lost 4 bases, and 12 bases lay in between. The length of the CDR3 is 14 residues. The CDR3 DNA follows: TGTGCCAGCAGCCCCCCTCCGGCGGGAAACACCATATATTTT. Translated: CASSPPPAGNTIYF.

This clonotype was detected only a few times. CDR3: CAIRRTVGTDTQYF. CDR3 coding DNA: TGTGCCATCCGCAGGACAGTGGGCACAGATACGCAGTATTTT. The V call is TRBV10-3, the J call TRBJ2-3; tentatively, D is TRBD1 (6 bases). CDR3 size: 14 residues. Germline values: CDR1 ENHRY, CDR2 SYGVKD. V was clipped by 8 bases and J by 1 base, with 13 bases between them.

This chain connects TRBV24-1 to TRBJ1-5, with no clear D. The CDR3 is made up of 14 amino acids. Germline lookup yields CDR1 KGHDR and CDR2 SFDVKD. V lost 6 bases to trimming and J lost 3 bases, with 11 bases between them. The CDR3: CATSTDRYNQPQHF. The CDR3 DNA sequence: TGTGCCACCAGTACGGACCGCTACAATCAGCCCCAGCATTTT.

The rearrangement uses TRBV7-9 and TRBJ2-1; D is unresolved. V was cut by 2 bases and J by 8 bases, with 13 bases left in between. Germline CDR1 reads SEHNR; CDR2 reads FQNEAQ (reference sequence). This CDR3 is built from 14 residues. CDR3 bases: TGTGCCAGCAGCTTAAGCCTCCCCGCGGATGAGCAGTTCTTC. Translating it yields CASSLSLPADEQFF.

V usage is TRBV19 and J usage is TRBJ1-5, with 9 bases aligning to TRBD1. Looked up from germline, CDR1 is LNHDA and CDR2 is SQIVND (reference sequence). The CDR3 is 13 residues long. The junction had 3 bases not matched to a gene; V was cut back by 4 bases and J by 8 bases. CDR3 bases: TGTGCCAGTAGTACGGACAGGGGAGAGCCCCAGCATTTT. It yields the protein CASSTDRGEPQHF.

The J gene is TRBJ2-7, the V gene TRBV19; 8 bases fit TRBD1. Germline trimming cut 1 base from V and 2 bases from J; bases unmatched to any gene: 13. CDR3 size: 18 residues. Germline V gene data show CDR1 as LNHDA and CDR2 as SQIVND (reference sequence). CDR3 nucleotides: TGTGCCAGTAGTATAGTCCTTGTAGTTGGGACAGGAGCCTACGAGCAGTACTTC. Residues: CASSIVLVVGTGAYEQYF.

The rearrangement joins TRBV20-1 to TRBJ1-5; D is unresolved. This CDR3 contains 12 residues. Germline CDR1 is DFQATT and CDR2 is SNEGSKA (reference sequence). Trimming removed 6 bases from V and 4 bases from J, with 10 bases in between. In nucleotides, the CDR3 is TGCAGTGCCGGTCGGGGTAATCAGCCCCAGCATTTT. Translation: CSAGRGNQPQHF.

A note on this clonotype: Mismatch with germline at one junction end may stem from a read error. The chain carries TRBV11-2 and TRBJ1-2; maybe TRBD1 (5 bases). CDR1 is SGHAT and CDR2 is FQNNGV in the germline V gene. The CDR3 totals 16 residues. The CDR3 is CASRLDPWKGLGGYTF. The CDR3 DNA reads TGTGCCAGCAGGTTAGACCCCTGGAAGGGGCTTGGTGGCTACACCTTC. Filled out from reference TRBV11-2 and TRBJ1-2, the complete variable domain reads EAGVAQSPRYKIIEKRQSVAFWCNPISGHATLYWYQQILGQGPKLLIQFQNNGVVDDSQLPKDRFSAERLKGVDSTLKIQPAKLEDSAVYLCASRLDPWKGLGGYTFGSGTRLTVV.

Within the sample, this clonotype is medium-sized (0.01 to 0.1%). The chain is built from TRBV6-1 and TRBJ1-1; D is perhaps TRBD1 (6 bases). This CDR3 contains 14 residues. Germline CDR1 MNHNS, CDR2 SASEGT. Trimming stripped 5 bases from V and 0 bases from J, with 10 bases between. CDR3 sequence: CASSKGGMNTEAFF. The CDR3 DNA reads as TGTGCCAGCAGTAAGGGGGGGATGAACACTGAAGCTTTCTTT.

The V and J genes are TRBV20-1 and TRBJ2-7, with D maybe TRBD1 (5 bases). Germline lookup yields CDR1 DFQATT and CDR2 SNEGSKA (reference sequence). The CDR3 totals 15 residues. V was trimmed by 4 bases and J by 3 bases, leaving 19 bases between them. In DNA form, the CDR3 reads TGCAGTGCTACTCAACCGGGCCCAGGGAACTACGAGCAGTACTTC. Its translation: CSATQPGPGNYEQYF.

The chain joins TRBV6-2 or TRBV6-3 to TRBJ1-5; 7 bases line up with TRBD1. The germline CDR1 and CDR2 sequences are MNHEY and SVGEGT. The CDR3 is made up of 16 amino acids. The V gene end was trimmed by 6 bases and the J gene end by 3 bases; junction bases not matched to a gene: 11. The CDR3 region is CASRPRTGINNQPQHF. DNA for the CDR3: TGTGCCAGCAGACCAAGGACAGGCATTAACAATCAGCCCCAGCATTTT.

This clonotype appeared a few times. V usage is TRBV7-2 and J usage is TRBJ2-3; TRBD2 agrees at 10 bases. CDR1 and CDR2 (germline): SGHTA, FQGNSA. The CDR3 has 15 amino acids. Trimming removed 5 bases from V and 7 bases from J; junction bases left unmatched: 9. CDR3 region: CASSPGAGGLYTQYF. In nucleotides, the CDR3 is TGTGCCAGCAGCCCGGGAGCGGGGGGGTTGTATACGCAGTATTTT.

The CDR3 DNA reads as TGTGCCAGCAGGAACAGGGGTGGGGTTGAAACTGAAGCTTTCTTT. It yields the protein CASRNRGGVETEAFF. This rearrangement joins TRBV6-1 to TRBJ1-1; TRBD1 matches 7 bases. Germline V gene sequence: CDR1 MNHNS, CDR2 SASEGT. The CDR3 is made up of 15 amino acids. After removal of 6 bases from V and 5 bases from J, the junction contained 12 bases not matched to a gene.

This clonotype was detected a few times. V is TRBV20-1 and J is TRBJ2-5; 8 bases are shared with TRBD2. Germline values: CDR1 DFQATT, CDR2 SNEGSKA (reference sequence). The CDR3 totals 15 residues. J gave up 7 bases and V 0 bases, and 10 bases lay outside the gene matches. The CDR3 DNA reads as TGCAGTGCTAGAGATCGTGGCGGGAGGTGGGGGACCCAGTACTTC. Translation: CSARDRGGRWGTQYF.

This clonotype was picked up a small number of times. V usage is TRBV6-2 or TRBV6-3 and J usage is TRBJ2-7, with D possibly matching TRBD2 (7 bases). Deletions cut 6 bases from V and 7 bases from J, with 13 bases between. The CDR3 covers 12 residues. Germline-derived CDR1 and CDR2 are MNHEY and SVGEGT. CDR3 residues: CASRGTTGEQYF. The CDR3 DNA reads TGTGCCAGCAGGGGGACTACAGGGGAGCAGTACTTC.